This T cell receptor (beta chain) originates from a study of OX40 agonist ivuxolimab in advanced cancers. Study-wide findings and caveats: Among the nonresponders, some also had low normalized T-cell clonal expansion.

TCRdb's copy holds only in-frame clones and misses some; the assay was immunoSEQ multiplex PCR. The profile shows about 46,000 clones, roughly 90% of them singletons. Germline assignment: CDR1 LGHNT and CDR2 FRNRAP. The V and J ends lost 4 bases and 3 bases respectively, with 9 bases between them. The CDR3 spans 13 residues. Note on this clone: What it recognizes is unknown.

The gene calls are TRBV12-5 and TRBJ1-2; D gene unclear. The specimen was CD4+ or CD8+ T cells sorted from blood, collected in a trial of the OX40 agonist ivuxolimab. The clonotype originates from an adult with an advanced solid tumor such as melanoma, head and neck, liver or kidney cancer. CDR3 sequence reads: CASGSAAYYGYTF. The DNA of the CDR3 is TGTGCTAGTGGTTCGGCAGCTTACTATGGCTACACCTTC.